The T cell receptor beta chain described here comes from a study of T cell responses to AZD1222 COVID-19 vaccine. Some clones are missing from TCRdb's copy, which holds only in-frame ones; the method was immunoSEQ multiplex PCR. The table lists around 140,000 clones, 92% of them singletons, with roughly 3.7% in the top ten. CDR3 length: 14 residues. Trimming at V came to 1 base and at J to 3 bases, leaving 2 bases not matched to a gene. Germline loops: CDR1 MGHDK, CDR2 SYGVNS. Sequenced material: peripheral blood, taken on day 0 of AZD1222 vaccination. The chain uses TRBV25-1 and TRBJ2-5; 7 bases line up with TRBD1. The sequence was obtained from an adult in good health. DNA of the CDR3: TGTGCCAGCAGTGAATCGGGACAGAAAGAGACCCAGTACTTC. Translation: CASSESGQKETQYF.